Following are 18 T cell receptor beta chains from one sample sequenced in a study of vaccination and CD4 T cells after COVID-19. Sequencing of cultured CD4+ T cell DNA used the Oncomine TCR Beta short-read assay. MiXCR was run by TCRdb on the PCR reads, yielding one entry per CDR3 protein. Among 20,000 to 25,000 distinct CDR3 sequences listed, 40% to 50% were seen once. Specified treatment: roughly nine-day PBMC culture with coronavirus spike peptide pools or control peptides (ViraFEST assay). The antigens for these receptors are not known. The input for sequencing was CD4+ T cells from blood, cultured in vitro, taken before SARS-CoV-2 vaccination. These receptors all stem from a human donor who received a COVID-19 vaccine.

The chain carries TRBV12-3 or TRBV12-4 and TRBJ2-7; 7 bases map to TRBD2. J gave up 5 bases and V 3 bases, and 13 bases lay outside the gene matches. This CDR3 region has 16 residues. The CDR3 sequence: CASSFMFSGGYDEQYF. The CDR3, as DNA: TGTGCCAGCAGTTTTATGTTTTCGGGGGGATACGACGAGCAGTACTTC.

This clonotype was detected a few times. Written as DNA, the CDR3 is TGTGCCACCAGGCAGGGGCCGCGATCCTACGAGCAGTACTTC. It codes for CATRQGPRSYEQYF. The chain combines TRBV15 with TRBJ2-7; D perhaps matches TRBD1 (6 bases). CDR1 is LNHNV, CDR2 YYDKDF, per germline (reference sequence). V lost 6 bases, J lost 1 base, and 13 bases lay in between. The CDR3 length is 14 residues.

The CDR3 spells CAWSLGHGLPRDTEAFF. The CDR3 DNA reads TGTGCCTGGAGTCTTGGACACGGCCTGCCGAGAGACACTGAAGCTTTCTTT. This chain uses TRBV30 with TRBJ1-1; tentative D call: TRBD1 (5 bases). Germline CDR1 is GTSNPN and CDR2 is SVGIG (reference sequence). V was pared by 2 bases and J by 3 bases, with 22 bases between. The CDR3 length is 17 residues.

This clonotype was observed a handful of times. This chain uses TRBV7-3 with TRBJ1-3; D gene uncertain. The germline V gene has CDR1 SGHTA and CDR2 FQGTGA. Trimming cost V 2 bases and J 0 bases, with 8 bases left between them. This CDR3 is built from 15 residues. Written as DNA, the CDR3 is TGTGCCAGCAGCTTAGTCGGGAGCTCTGGAAACACCATATATTTT. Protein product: CASSLVGSSGNTIYF.

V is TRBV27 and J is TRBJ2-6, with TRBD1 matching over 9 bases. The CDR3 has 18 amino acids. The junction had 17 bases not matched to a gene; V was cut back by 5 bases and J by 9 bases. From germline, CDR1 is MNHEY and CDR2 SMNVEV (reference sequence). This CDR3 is CASSLKATGGVQDNVLTF. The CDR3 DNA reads TGTGCCAGCAGTCTCAAAGCAACAGGGGGCGTTCAGGACAACGTCCTGACTTTC.

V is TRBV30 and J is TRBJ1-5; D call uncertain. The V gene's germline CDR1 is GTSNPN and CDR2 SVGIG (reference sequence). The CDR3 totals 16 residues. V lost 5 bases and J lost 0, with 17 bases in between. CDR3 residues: CAWARGGISSNQPQHF. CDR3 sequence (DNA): TGTGCCTGGGCCCGCGGAGGGATTAGTAGCAATCAGCCCCAGCATTTT.

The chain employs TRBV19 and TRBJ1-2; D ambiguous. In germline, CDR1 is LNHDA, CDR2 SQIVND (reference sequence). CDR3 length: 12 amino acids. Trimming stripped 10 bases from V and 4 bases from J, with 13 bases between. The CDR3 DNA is TGTGCCACTATCGCTGCGGGCTATGGCTACACCTTC. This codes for CATIAAGYGYTF.

The CDR3 DNA reads as TGTGCCAGCAGCCCGGGACAGGGTCGGACCCAGTACTTC. Residues: CASSPGQGRTQYF. This chain uses TRBV11-3 with TRBJ2-5; 9 bases fit TRBD1. Germline V gene sequence: CDR1 SGHNT, CDR2 YENEEA. Trimming took 5 bases from V and 7 from J; bases not matched to a gene: 5. The CDR3 length is 13 residues.

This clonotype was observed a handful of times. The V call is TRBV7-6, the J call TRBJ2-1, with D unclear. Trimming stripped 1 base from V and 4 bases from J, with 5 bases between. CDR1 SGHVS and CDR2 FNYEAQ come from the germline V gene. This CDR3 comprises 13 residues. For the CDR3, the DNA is TGTGCCAGCAGCTTAGATCGATACAATGAGCAGTTCTTC. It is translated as CASSLDRYNEQFF.

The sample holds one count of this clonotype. The CDR3 loop reads CASSLGTMRGGSSYNEQFF. CDR3 in DNA: TGCGCCAGCAGCTTGGGGACTATGCGGGGCGGGAGCTCCTACAATGAGCAGTTCTTC. V is TRBV5-1 and J is TRBJ2-1, with 7 bases that match TRBD2. In germline, CDR1 is SGHRS, CDR2 YFSETQ. Losses at the gene ends were 0 bases for V and 0 bases for J; bases not matched to a gene: 12. This CDR3 comprises 19 residues.

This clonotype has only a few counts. This CDR3 is CASGFTLQQGAAFEAFF. The CDR3 region has the DNA TGTGCCAGCGGGTTCACCTTGCAACAGGGGGCCGCTTTTGAAGCTTTCTTT. This chain connects TRBV2 to TRBJ1-1, with 9 bases lining up with TRBD1. V was clipped by 8 bases and J by 7 bases; unmatched bases: 20. The CDR3 length is 17 residues. Germline V gene sequence: CDR1 SNHLY, CDR2 FYNNEI.

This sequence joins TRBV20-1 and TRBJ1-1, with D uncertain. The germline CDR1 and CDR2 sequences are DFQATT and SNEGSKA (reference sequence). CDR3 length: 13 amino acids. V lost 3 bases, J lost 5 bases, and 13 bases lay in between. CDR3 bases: TGCAGTGCTAGGGACCTTATCGGAACTGAAGCTTTCTTT. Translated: CSARDLIGTEAFF.

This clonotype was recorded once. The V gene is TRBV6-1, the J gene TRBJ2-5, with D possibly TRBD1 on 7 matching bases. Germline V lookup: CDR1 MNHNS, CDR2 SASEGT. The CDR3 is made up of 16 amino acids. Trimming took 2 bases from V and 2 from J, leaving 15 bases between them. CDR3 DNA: TGTGCCAGCAGTGAAAACTCCAGGGGGGATCAAGAGACCCAGTACTTC. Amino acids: CASSENSRGDQETQYF.

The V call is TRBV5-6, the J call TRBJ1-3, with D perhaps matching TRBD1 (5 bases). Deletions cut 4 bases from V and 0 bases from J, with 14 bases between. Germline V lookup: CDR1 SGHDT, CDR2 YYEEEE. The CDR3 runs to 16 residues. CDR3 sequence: CASSHGHALSGNTIYF. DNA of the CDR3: TGTGCCAGCAGCCATGGACACGCACTCTCTGGAAACACCATATATTTT. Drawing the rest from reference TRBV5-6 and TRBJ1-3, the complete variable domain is DAGVTQSPTHLIKTRGQQVTLRCSPKSGHDTVSWYQQALGQGPQFIFQYYEEEERQRGNFPDRFSGHQFPNYSSELNVNALLLGDSALYLCASSHGHALSGNTIYFGEGSWLTVV.

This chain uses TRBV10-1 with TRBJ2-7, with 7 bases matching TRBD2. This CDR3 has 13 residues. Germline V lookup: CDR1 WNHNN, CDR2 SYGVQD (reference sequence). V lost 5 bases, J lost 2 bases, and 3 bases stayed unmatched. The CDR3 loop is CASSPSGPYEQYF. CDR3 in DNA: TGCGCCAGCAGTCCTAGCGGCCCCTACGAGCAGTACTTC.

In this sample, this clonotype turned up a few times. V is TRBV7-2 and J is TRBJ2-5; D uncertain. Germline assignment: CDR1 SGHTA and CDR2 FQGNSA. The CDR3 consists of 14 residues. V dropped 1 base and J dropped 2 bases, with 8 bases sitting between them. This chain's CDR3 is CASSLDMGQETQYF. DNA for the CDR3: TGTGCCAGCAGCTTAGACATGGGTCAAGAGACCCAGTACTTC.

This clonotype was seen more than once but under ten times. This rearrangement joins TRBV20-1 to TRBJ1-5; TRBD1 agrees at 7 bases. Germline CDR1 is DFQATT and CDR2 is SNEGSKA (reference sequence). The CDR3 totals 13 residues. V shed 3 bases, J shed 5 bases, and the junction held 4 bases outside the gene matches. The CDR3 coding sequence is TGCAGTGCTAGGACAGACAGGGATCAGCCCCAGCATTTT. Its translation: CSARTDRDQPQHF.

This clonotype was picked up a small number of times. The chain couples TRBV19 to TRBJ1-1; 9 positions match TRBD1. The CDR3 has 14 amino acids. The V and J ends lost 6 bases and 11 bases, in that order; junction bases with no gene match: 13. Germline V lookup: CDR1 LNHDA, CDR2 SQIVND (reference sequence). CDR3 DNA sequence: TGTGCCAGTAGAGCTACCGACAGGGGGGAGTCGGCTTTCTTT. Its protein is CASRATDRGESAFF.